This T cell receptor (beta chain) came from a study of blood T cells in healthy people across ages. Alongside a J-beta primer mix, a sample-barcoded 5' primer served in a second PCR lasting 7 to 11 cycles. TCRdb reprocessed the 5' RACE reads via MiXCR and lists one record per CDR3 protein. Of some 940,000 distinct CDR3 sequences detected, just under 30% appear once; the ten largest clones hold roughly 10%. This clonotype has just a few counts. V was trimmed by 1 base and J by 5 bases, leaving 11 bases between them. Germline CDR1 and CDR2: KGHDR and SFDVKD. The CDR3 is 15 residues long. This sample was also put to use in a study of T cells of mothers and their children.

The source of this sequence is a woman between 40 and 50 years old in good health. The V call is TRBV24-1, the J call TRBJ2-1; D is unresolved. Source material: blood. CDR3 region: CATSDFNSTDNEQFF. The CDR3, as DNA: TGTGCCACCAGTGATTTTAACTCCACGGACAATGAGCAGTTCTTC.